The 27 T cell receptor beta chains below all came from one sample that was sequenced in a study (dated by TCRdb to the mid-2010s). The library relied on RT-PCR. Instrument on record: Illumina MiSeq. The public reads were reanalyzed by TCRdb: fastp trimming at Q25, MiXCR alignment, in-frame beta chains only. Under each unique CDR3 protein, matching rows form one entry showing the most common genes and DNA. The sample has about 680,000 distinct CDR3 sequences on record, 14% of them singletons. The ten largest clones capture 3.6% of the sample. The specimen was memory CD4+ T cells from blood. All receptors derive from a female donor in good health, serving as a healthy control.

This clonotype has only a few counts. The chain links TRBV5-1 to TRBJ2-2; D perhaps matches TRBD2 (5 bases). The CDR3 has 16 residues. With 0 bases removed from V and 3 bases from J, the gap between germline ends came to 12 bases. The germline V gene has CDR1 SGHRS and CDR2 YFSETQ. CDR3 sequence: CASSLVTGSYTGELFF. CDR3 bases: TGCGCCAGCAGCTTGGTAACGGGGAGCTACACCGGGGAGCTGTTTTTT.

In this sample, this clonotype turned up many times. The chain is built from TRBV29-1 and TRBJ2-3; no clear D gene. The CDR3 covers 12 residues. CDR1 is SQVTM, CDR2 ANQGSEA, per germline. The V gene lost 1 base and the J gene lost 3 bases, with 5 bases spanning the gap. The CDR3 nucleotides are TGCAGCGTTGAAGCCGGGACAGATACGCAGTATTTT. This sequence encodes CSVEAGTDTQYF.

A few counts support this clonotype. The rearrangement joins TRBV18 to TRBJ1-2, with 7 positions matching TRBD1. In germline, CDR1 is KGHSH, CDR2 LQKENI. CDR3 size: 15 residues. The ends lost 1 base at V and 8 bases at J; junction bases unmatched: 10. The CDR3 loop is CASSPLGQASGGYTF. The DNA for the CDR3 is TGTGCCAGCTCACCACTCGGACAGGCGTCGGGCGGCTACACCTTC.

This clonotype was detected a few times. The chain employs TRBV29-1 and TRBJ1-2, with D unresolved. The germline V gene has CDR1 SQVTM and CDR2 ANQGSEA. This CDR3 has 14 residues. The V end was cut by 0 bases, the J end by 6 bases, with 14 bases between. The CDR3 here is CSVEDQVPPDGYTF. CDR3 in DNA: TGCAGCGTTGAAGACCAAGTGCCCCCTGATGGCTACACCTTC.

This clonotype was observed a handful of times. CDR3 nucleotides: TGTGCCACCAGTGATAAGGTCTCCTACGAGCAGTACTTC. It encodes CATSDKVSYEQYF. The chain joins TRBV24-1 to TRBJ2-7; D is unclear. The CDR3 has 13 amino acids. Trimming removed 3 bases from V and 0 bases from J, with 5 bases in between. Germline CDR1 reads KGHDR; CDR2 reads SFDVKD.

This clonotype has at least ten counts. The chain links TRBV20-1 to TRBJ2-5; tentative D call: TRBD2 (5 bases). CDR3 length: 15 residues. The V gene's germline CDR1 is DFQATT and CDR2 SNEGSKA (reference sequence). Trimming removed 0 bases from V and 5 bases from J, with 16 bases in between. The CDR3 reads CSARDDRGSGETQYF. The CDR3 DNA is TGCAGTGCTAGAGATGATCGAGGGTCGGGCGAGACCCAGTACTTC.

This clonotype was detected a few times. The chain carries TRBV30 and TRBJ2-7; maybe TRBD2 (6 bases). The CDR3 totals 14 residues. V was shortened by 0 bases and J by 6 bases, with 15 bases between the two germline ends. Germline V lookup: CDR1 GTSNPN, CDR2 SVGIG (reference sequence). CDR3 sequence reads: CAWSVPGDHLEQYF. DNA for the CDR3: TGTGCCTGGAGTGTACCGGGAGATCATCTCGAGCAGTACTTC.

The genes are TRBV3-1 and TRBJ1-1, with TRBD1 matching 9 bases. This CDR3 spans 13 amino acids. Per germline, CDR1 LGHDT and CDR2 YNNKEL (reference sequence). V was clipped by 11 bases and J by 0 bases; unmatched bases: 4. The CDR3 spells CACWDRVNTEAFF. CDR3 DNA: TGTGCCTGCTGGGACAGGGTGAACACTGAAGCTTTCTTT.

This clonotype occurred many times. The chain employs TRBV12-3 or TRBV12-4 and TRBJ2-1; no clear D. The CDR3 contains 14 residues. The V end lost 3 bases, the J end lost 3 bases, and 9 bases lay between the germline ends. CDR3 bases: TGTGCCAGCAGTTTTAGCAGCCGCTACAATGAGCAGTTCTTC. Amino acids: CASSFSSRYNEQFF.

This clonotype was seen a handful of times. The V gene is TRBV12-3 or TRBV12-4, the J gene TRBJ1-5, with D unresolved. The CDR3 spans 14 residues. Trimming cost V 0 bases and J 6 bases, with 9 bases left between them. CDR3 sequence reads: CASSLAPGFQPQHF. CDR3 DNA sequence: TGTGCCAGCAGTTTAGCGCCAGGATTTCAGCCCCAGCATTTT.

On this clonotype itself: A read error may produce the germline difference seen at one junction end. The chain has TRBV5-1 and TRBJ2-1; D is possibly TRBD2 (6 bases). Germline V gene sequence: CDR1 SGHRS, CDR2 YFSETQ. This CDR3 comprises 14 residues. The CDR3 here is CASRLVEGSNEQFF. CDR3 nucleotides: TGCGCCAGCAGGTTGGTGGAGGGCTCGAATGAGCAGTTCTTC.

This clonotype was seen more than once but under ten times. This chain joins TRBV20-1 and TRBJ2-7; 9 positions match TRBD2. The V segment lost 4 bases and the J segment 2 bases; nucleotides outside the gene matches: 15. This CDR3 has 17 amino acids. Germline lookup yields CDR1 DFQATT and CDR2 SNEGSKA (reference sequence). In DNA form, the CDR3 reads TGCAGTGCTATCTTATTCCGTAGCGGGAGACCGGCCTACGAGCAGTACTTC. Protein: CSAILFRSGRPAYEQYF.

This rearrangement joins TRBV28 to TRBJ2-1, with TRBD1 as a possible D gene (5 bases). Germline assignment: CDR1 MDHEN and CDR2 SYDVKM. CDR3 length: 14 residues. V lost 2 bases and J 4 bases, leaving 9 bases between the germline ends. CDR3 sequence (DNA): TGTGCCAGCAGTTTAATGTCAGGGTACAATGAGCAGTTCTTC. It encodes CASSLMSGYNEQFF.

This clonotype was recorded many times. This chain connects TRBV6-2 or TRBV6-3 to TRBJ2-2; TRBD1 matches at 11 bases. The germline V gene has CDR1 MNHEY and CDR2 SVGEGT. V lost 3 bases, J lost 3 bases, and 9 bases stayed unmatched. This CDR3 region has 18 residues. CDR3 DNA sequence: TGTGCCAGCAGTTATCGATTCGGACAGGGGGCTGACACCGGGGAGCTGTTTTTT. Encoded protein: CASSYRFGQGADTGELFF.

This chain connects TRBV4-2 to TRBJ2-1; D is ambiguous. The germline CDR1 and CDR2 sequences are LGHNA and YNFKEQ. Trimming took off 0 bases at V and 5 bases at J, with 8 bases between the two ends. This CDR3 is 14 amino acids long. In nucleotides, the CDR3 is TGTGCCAGCAGCCAAGATACCGCTAACAATGAGCAGTTCTTC. This gives the protein CASSQDTANNEQFF.

V gene TRBV9 combines with J gene TRBJ1-3; 8 positions match TRBD1. The length of the CDR3 is 19 residues. Germline-derived CDR1 and CDR2 are SGDLS and YYNGEE. Trimming took 0 bases from V and 2 from J; bases not matched to a gene: 13. Written as DNA, the CDR3 is TGTGCCAGCAGCGTAGGGGTGGGCAGGGGGCTCTCAGCTGGAAACACCATATATTTT. As protein: CASSVGVGRGLSAGNTIYF.

The table lists this clonotype with a few counts. The chain joins TRBV5-4 to TRBJ2-5; no reliable D call. CDR1 is SGHNT and CDR2 is YYREEE in the germline V gene (reference sequence). This CDR3 spans 14 amino acids. Trimming cost V 0 bases and J 5 bases, with 11 bases left between them. CDR3 bases: TGTGCCAGCAGCTTGGGCGATGGAAGTGAGACCCAGTACTTC. Its protein product is CASSLGDGSETQYF.

This clonotype was counted ten times or more. V is TRBV6-5 and J is TRBJ2-3; 8 bases line up with TRBD1. The CDR3 runs to 15 residues. Unmatched junction bases numbered 9, after V lost 6 bases and J lost 4 bases. Germline CDR1 MNHEY, CDR2 SVGAGI. This CDR3 reads CASSRTGISADTQYF. The CDR3 DNA reads TGTGCCAGCAGCAGGACAGGGATCTCCGCAGATACGCAGTATTTT.

V usage is TRBV24-1 and J usage is TRBJ1-6, with D uncertain. CDR3 length: 13 amino acids. V lost 4 bases and J 4 bases, leaving 4 bases between the germline ends. CDR1 and CDR2 (germline): KGHDR, SFDVKD. Here the CDR3 reads CATSEAYNSPLHF. DNA of the CDR3: TGTGCCACCAGTGAAGCTTATAATTCACCCCTCCACTTT.

J is TRBJ2-7 and V is TRBV13; D may be TRBD1 (6 bases). The CDR3 extends over 13 amino acids. The V end lost 5 bases, the J end lost 6 bases, and 14 bases lay between the germline ends. CDR1 is PRHDT and CDR2 is FYEKMQ in the germline V gene (reference sequence). The CDR3 bases are TGTGCCAGCAGCCGAGATGGGGGCCTCGAGCAGTACTTC. This sequence encodes CASSRDGGLEQYF.

The chain joins TRBV7-2 to TRBJ1-2; possibly TRBD1 for D (6 bases). Trimming left V 5 bases short and J 7 bases short, with 17 bases between. The CDR3 has 14 amino acids. Germline CDR1 SGHTA, CDR2 FQGNSA. Here the CDR3 reads CASSPGGGQVGYTF. The CDR3 DNA reads as TGTGCCAGCAGCCCCGGGGGGGGGCAGGTTGGCTACACCTTC.

The chain carries TRBV24-1 and TRBJ1-1, with D unresolved. The V gene lost 4 bases and the J gene lost 10 bases, with 6 bases spanning the gap. Per the germline V gene, CDR1 is KGHDR and CDR2 is SFDVKD. The CDR3 sequence is 10 residues long. CDR3 residues: CATSDWTAFF. For the CDR3, the DNA is TGTGCCACCAGTGACTGGACAGCTTTCTTT.

This clonotype has only a few counts. The CDR3 DNA sequence: TGCAGCGTTGAAGCCGGGGGAAATCAGCCCCAGCATTTT. Residues: CSVEAGGNQPQHF. The V and J genes are TRBV29-1 and TRBJ1-5, with a possible D match to TRBD1 (5 bases). V lost 1 base and J 4 bases, leaving 8 bases between the germline ends. The V gene's germline CDR1 is SQVTM and CDR2 ANQGSEA. The length of the CDR3 is 13 residues.

This clonotype has at least ten counts. The chain uses TRBV7-8 and TRBJ2-2; the D gene could be TRBD1 or TRBD2 (6 bases each). Germline V gene sequence: CDR1 SGHVS, CDR2 FQNEAQ. V gave up 5 bases and J gave up 4 bases, with 14 bases separating them. The CDR3 is 15 amino acids. The DNA for the CDR3 is TGTGCCAGCAGCCCCAGGGGAGGAATCACCGGGGAGCTGTTTTTT. As protein: CASSPRGGITGELFF.

This chain links TRBV10-3 with TRBJ2-1, with D possibly being TRBD2 (6 bases). CDR1 and CDR2 from the germline V gene are ENHRY and SYGVKD. The CDR3 is 16 amino acids. V was trimmed by 0 bases and J by 2 bases, leaving 11 bases between them. CDR3 region: CAISESEGVPYNEQFF. CDR3 DNA: TGTGCCATCAGTGAGTCGGAGGGAGTCCCCTACAATGAGCAGTTCTTC.

V is TRBV5-1 and J is TRBJ2-1, with TRBD2 identical over 7 bases. The CDR3 runs 15 residues. V dropped 0 bases and J dropped 4; count of bases not matched to a gene: 4. The germline CDR1 and CDR2 sequences are SGHRS and YFSETQ. Written as DNA, the CDR3 is TGCGCCAGCAGCTTGGTTCCGGGAGGATACAATGAGCAGTTCTTC. Translation gives CASSLVPGGYNEQFF.

This clonotype was counted at least ten times. The chain uses TRBV7-2 and TRBJ2-4, with 11 bases aligning to TRBD2. This CDR3 is 16 amino acids long. Germline CDR1 SGHTA, CDR2 FQGNSA. V lost 5 bases and J lost 3; bases outside the gene matches: 6. CDR3: CASSLTLAGGKNIQYF. As DNA, the CDR3 is TGTGCCAGCAGCCTAACGCTAGCGGGGGGCAAAAACATTCAGTACTTC. Variable domain in full (rest from reference TRBV7-2 and TRBJ2-4): GAGVSQSPSNKVTEKGKDVELRCDPISGHTALYWYRQSLGQGLEFLIYFQGNSAPDKSGLPSDRFSAERTGGSVSTLTIQRTQQEDSAVYLCASSLTLAGGKNIQYFGAGTRLSVL.